The clone carrying this T cell receptor beta chain was seen at least ten times. Its target is not known. Germline values: CDR1 SGHTA, CDR2 FQGNSA. This CDR3 spans 16 amino acids. V was cut by 4 bases and J by 4 bases, with 19 bases left in between. Each CDR3 protein gets one entry after TCRdb re-called the reads with MiXCR. The data show approximately 250,000 distinct CDR3 sequences, about 5.9% seen once. This sample is part of a study of T cell repertoires in cytomegalovirus infection. On the study more broadly: In public TCR beta signatures, there were indications of both CMV infection and matching HLA type.

Findings of the study overall: CMV-specific TCR beta clonotypes restricted by HLA-C dominated the ex vivo response.

The source material was PBMCs. The chain is built from TRBV7-2 and TRBJ2-5; the D gene is possibly TRBD2 (5 bases). This receptor was taken from a human donor in good health (CMV status not recorded). Some clones in this sample may be carry-over from other donors' samples. The CDR3 sequence is CASSSTRGRGIETQYF. As DNA, the CDR3 is TGTGCCAGCAGCTCAACAAGAGGGAGAGGCATAGAGACCCAGTACTTC.